Shown below are 12 T cell receptor beta chains from a single sample sequenced in a study of response to subunit inactivated influenza vaccine. TCRdb fed the RT-PCR reads into MiXCR, producing one record per CDR3 protein. The sample carries approximately 520,000 distinct CDR3 sequences, around 25% recorded once. The specimen was CD4+ T cells sorted from PBMCs, collected around 5 days after vaccination. Every receptor here comes from a man aged 50 to 60 who received an inactivated influenza vaccine.

This sequence joins TRBV12-3 or TRBV12-4 and TRBJ2-1; D gene ambiguous. V lost 1 base to trimming and J lost 6 bases, with 7 bases between them. This CDR3 is built from 13 residues. In DNA form, the CDR3 reads TGTGCCAGCAGTTTAGTTCGCTTCAATGAGCAGTTCTTC. Translation: CASSLVRFNEQFF.

The rearrangement links TRBV20-1 to TRBJ2-3; TRBD1 agrees at 7 bases. J lost 0 bases, V lost 5 bases, and 14 bases had no gene match. CDR1 and CDR2 from the germline V gene are DFQATT and SNEGSKA (reference sequence). The CDR3 has 17 amino acids. The CDR3 bases are TGCAGTGCTGGTCCGGACAGGCCGATTCGTAGCACAGATACGCAGTATTTT. As protein: CSAGPDRPIRSTDTQYF.

This clonotype was detected a few times. The genes are TRBV3-1 and TRBJ2-7, with TRBD2 identical over 8 bases. The CDR3 is 15 amino acids. Per the germline V gene, CDR1 is LGHDT and CDR2 is YNNKEL (reference sequence). After removal of 3 bases from V and 5 bases from J, the junction contained 9 bases not matched to a gene. This CDR3 is CASSQGGTRRHEQYF. The DNA of the CDR3 is TGTGCCAGCAGCCAGGGGGGGACTAGACGGCACGAGCAGTACTTC.

The chain recombines TRBV7-3 with TRBJ2-1; TRBD1 matches 7 bases. This CDR3 is built from 14 residues. V lost 5 bases, J lost 6 bases, and 7 bases stayed unmatched. Germline lookup yields CDR1 SGHTA and CDR2 FQGTGA. The chain's CDR3 is CASSKSGQINEQFF. For the CDR3, the DNA is TGTGCCAGCAGCAAGTCGGGACAGATCAATGAGCAGTTCTTC.

This chain connects TRBV29-1 to TRBJ2-5; 10 nucleotides agree with TRBD1. Germline-derived CDR1 and CDR2 are SQVTM and ANQGSEA. The CDR3 loop spans 13 amino acids. V was clipped by 6 bases and J by 4 bases; unmatched bases: 5. The CDR3 spells CSVRTGGGETQYF. Here the CDR3 DNA reads TGCAGCGTGAGGACAGGGGGAGGAGAGACCCAGTACTTC. The full variable domain, in which reference TRBV29-1 and TRBJ2-5 provide the parts outside the CDR3, is SAVISQKPSRDICQRGTSLTIQCQVDSQVTMMFWYRQQPGQSLTLIATANQGSEATYESGFVIDKFPISRPNLTFSTLTVSNMSPEDSSIYLCSVRTGGGETQYFGPGTRLLVL.

The chain carries TRBV7-9 and TRBJ2-1, with TRBD1 matching 9 bases. This CDR3 spans 14 amino acids. The germline V gene has CDR1 SEHNR and CDR2 FQNEAQ (reference sequence). V trimming: 5 bases; J trimming: 9 bases; junction bases outside the gene matches: 8. In DNA form, the CDR3 reads TGTGCCAGCAGCCGGGACAGGGTATCTCGTGAGCAGTTCTTC. As protein: CASSRDRVSREQFF.

This clonotype was seen at least ten times. This chain uses TRBV29-1 with TRBJ2-7; TRBD2 matches 9 bases. Germline-derived CDR1 and CDR2 are SQVTM and ANQGSEA. The CDR3 extends over 14 amino acids. The V gene end was trimmed by 4 bases and the J gene end by 2 bases; junction bases not matched to a gene: 6. For the CDR3, the DNA is TGCAGCGTTGCTCAGGCGGGAGGGCCCTACGAGCAGTACTTC. This encodes CSVAQAGGPYEQYF.

There are many counts of this clonotype. The chain couples TRBV18 to TRBJ2-1; weak D call: TRBD2 (6 bases). The CDR3 consists of 13 residues. The V and J ends lost 3 bases and 10 bases respectively, with 13 bases between them. Per germline, CDR1 KGHSH and CDR2 LQKENI. CDR3 sequence (DNA): TGTGCCAGCTCACCGGGACTCGCGGGGGAGCAGTTCTTC. It specifies CASSPGLAGEQFF.

V usage is TRBV5-1 and J usage is TRBJ2-7, with 10 bases matching TRBD2. Germline CDR1 SGHRS, CDR2 YFSETQ. This CDR3 has 15 residues. V lost 4 bases and J lost 0; bases outside the gene matches: 4. CDR3 loop: CASSPGLANSYEQYF. The CDR3 region has the DNA TGCGCCAGCAGCCCGGGACTAGCGAACTCCTACGAGCAGTACTTC.

This chain joins TRBV7-3 and TRBJ2-1; 8 bases are shared with TRBD2. V was pared by 0 bases and J by 8 bases, with 12 bases of the junction left unmatched. This CDR3 has 17 residues. Germline V gives CDR1 SGHTA, CDR2 FQGTGA. CDR3 loop: CASSLTSGSIRYDEQFF. The CDR3 DNA is TGTGCCAGCAGCTTAACGAGCGGGAGTATACGATATGATGAGCAGTTCTTC.

This chain links TRBV5-1 with TRBJ2-1; 13 bases align to TRBD2. V lost 1 base to trimming and J lost 6 bases; unmatched junction nucleotides: 4. The CDR3 sequence is 16 residues long. Germline loops: CDR1 SGHRS, CDR2 YFSETQ. CDR3 sequence reads: CASSLPGLAGINEQFF. CDR3 nucleotides: TGCGCCAGCAGCTTGCCGGGACTAGCGGGAATCAATGAGCAGTTCTTC.

The CDR3 spells CASRLTWNTGELFF. In DNA, the CDR3 is TGTGCCAGCAGGCTTACCTGGAACACCGGGGAGCTGTTTTTT. The chain recombines TRBV11-2 with TRBJ2-2; no reliable D call. The V end lost 6 bases, the J end lost 1 base, and 9 bases lay between the germline ends. Germline assignment: CDR1 SGHAT and CDR2 FQNNGV. This CDR3 contains 14 residues.